Described below is a single T cell receptor beta chain sequence and its context. The data were taken from a study of blood T cell repertoires in COVID-19. Study background: Italy, Spain and the United States were the sources of the convalescent and acute COVID-19 samples. The cDNA or gDNA used as material had been derived from T cells, B-cell-depleted T cells, or PBMCs.

Study processing details: Nucleated cell number was recorded as an estimate derived from reference gene primer amplification. The protocol was immunoSEQ multiplex PCR, while the TCRdb copy is restricted to in-frame clones and leaves out a portion. V and J calls and clone size are those listed in that table; D and trimming were worked out from the DNA. The table has around 95,000 clones, around four fifths seen once; the top ten hold 10% to 15%. The source material was peripheral blood. This sequence originates from a man aged 45-65 years with active or convalescent COVID-19.

CDR3 sequence reads: CASSQPGGNTQYF. The CDR3 region has the DNA TGTGCCAGCAGCCAACCGGGGGGAAATACGCAGTATTTT. J is TRBJ2-3 and V is TRBV14, with 7 bases matching TRBD2. CDR1 and CDR2 (germline): SGHDN, FVKESK. The CDR3 is made up of 13 amino acids. V lost 2 bases to trimming and J lost 7 bases; unmatched junction nucleotides: 3.